This is a list of T cell receptor beta chains from one sample in a study of control samples from healthy donors and cancer patients. Assay used: immunoSEQ multiplex PCR; TCRdb lists only in-frame clones, some missing. The table includes around 94,000 clones, 92% detected once. Sequencing was carried out using blood. The source is a woman aged 18-30 years in good health. Both conserved end residues are part of each CDR3. The order of the fields is D gene, clone size, J gene, V gene, CDR3 protein, CDR3 DNA. The D gene is left open where the match is weak. Not all rows give a size; the values are once, few, many and, for expanded clones, a class.

d_gene: TRBD2; abundance: .; j_gene: TRBJ2-3; v_gene: TRBV27; CDR3aa: CASSSLAGGGTDTQYF; CDR3nt: TGTGCCAGCAGTTCGCTAGCGGGGGGGGGCACAGATACGCAGTATTTT
d_gene: TRBD2; abundance: once; j_gene: TRBJ2-2; v_gene: TRBV6-4; CDR3aa: CASQPLAGVSGGELFF; CDR3nt: TGTGCCAGCCAACCACTAGCGGGAGTGTCTGGCGGGGAGCTGTTTTTT
d_gene: TRBD2; abundance: .; j_gene: TRBJ2-2; v_gene: TRBV19; CDR3aa: CASTLGRAGTGELFF; CDR3nt: TGTGCCAGTACCTTAGGGAGGGCCGGAACCGGGGAGCTGTTTTTT
d_gene: TRBD2; abundance: .; j_gene: TRBJ2-3; v_gene: TRBV4-1; CDR3aa: CASSQGGGTSGRRCTDTQYF; CDR3nt: TGCGCCAGCAGCCAAGGGGGCGGGACTAGCGGGAGAAGGTGCACAGATACGCAGTATTTT
d_gene: .; abundance: .; j_gene: TRBJ1-1; v_gene: TRBV7-3; CDR3aa: CASSPTGSNTEAFF; CDR3nt: TGTGCCAGCAGCCCTACGGGATCTAACACTGAAGCTTTCTTT
d_gene: TRBD2; abundance: once; j_gene: TRBJ2-7; v_gene: TRBV10-3; CDR3aa: CAISQAGPSSEQYF; CDR3nt: TGTGCCATCAGTCAAGCGGGGCCTAGTTCCGAGCAGTACTTC
d_gene: .; abundance: .; j_gene: TRBJ1-3; v_gene: TRBV28; CDR3aa: CASPDSSGNTIYF; CDR3nt: TGTGCCAGCCCGGACAGCTCTGGAAACACCATATATTTT
d_gene: TRBD2; abundance: .; j_gene: TRBJ2-1; v_gene: TRBV12-3/TRBV12-4; CDR3aa: CASSPSGKDEQFF; CDR3nt: TGTGCCAGCAGCCCAAGCGGGAAAGATGAGCAGTTCTTC
d_gene: TRBD2; abundance: .; j_gene: TRBJ2-1; v_gene: TRBV9; CDR3aa: CASSVPATSVLDEQFF; CDR3nt: TGTGCCAGCAGCGTACCCGCGACTAGCGTACTGGATGAGCAGTTCTTC
d_gene: .; abundance: .; j_gene: TRBJ1-1; v_gene: TRBV14; CDR3aa: CASSQETGRAEAFF; CDR3nt: TGTGCCAGCAGCCAAGAAACGGGGAGGGCGGAAGCTTTCTTT
d_gene: .; abundance: medium-sized; j_gene: TRBJ1-2; v_gene: TRBV2; CDR3aa: CASSPGSALYGYTF; CDR3nt: TGTGCCAGCAGTCCTGGATCTGCCCTCTATGGCTACACCTTC
d_gene: .; abundance: .; j_gene: TRBJ2-5; v_gene: TRBV18; CDR3aa: CASSPKDQETQYF; CDR3nt: TGTGCCAGCTCACCCAAGGACCAAGAGACCCAGTACTTC
d_gene: .; abundance: once; j_gene: TRBJ2-7; v_gene: TRBV7-6; CDR3aa: CASSLGRGSSYEQYF; CDR3nt: TGTGCCAGCAGCTTGGGGCGGGGCAGCTCCTACGAGCAGTACTTC
d_gene: .; abundance: .; j_gene: TRBJ2-5; v_gene: TRBV7-2; CDR3aa: CASSFEPTYRVKVQTQYF; CDR3nt: TGTGCCAGCAGCTTCGAACCCACCTACAGGGTAAAGGTACAGACCCAGTACTTC
d_gene: .; abundance: .; j_gene: TRBJ1-2; v_gene: TRBV28; CDR3aa: CASSLTQGSWSGYTF; CDR3nt: TGTGCCAGCAGTTTAACACAGGGATCTTGGAGTGGCTACACCTTC
d_gene: .; abundance: .; j_gene: TRBJ1-2; v_gene: TRBV29-1; CDR3aa: CSVERGWYGYTF; CDR3nt: TGCAGCGTTGAACGGGGGTGGTATGGCTACACCTTC
d_gene: .; abundance: .; j_gene: TRBJ2-7; v_gene: TRBV9; CDR3aa: CASSVDYASSYEQYF; CDR3nt: TGTGCCAGCAGCGTAGATTACGCCAGCTCCTACGAGCAGTACTTC
d_gene: .; abundance: .; j_gene: TRBJ1-2; v_gene: TRBV4-2; CDR3aa: CASSHPARGHYGYTF; CDR3nt: TGTGCCAGCAGCCATCCTGCCAGGGGCCACTATGGCTACACCTTC
d_gene: .; abundance: .; j_gene: TRBJ1-5; v_gene: TRBV27; CDR3aa: CASSPSPTTNQPQHF; CDR3nt: TGTGCCAGCAGCCCCTCCCCGACGACAAATCAGCCCCAGCATTTT
d_gene: TRBD1; abundance: .; j_gene: TRBJ1-2; v_gene: TRBV9; CDR3aa: CASSIPTGGLDGYTF; CDR3nt: TGTGCCAGCAGCATACCGACAGGGGGCCTTGATGGCTACACCTTC
d_gene: .; abundance: .; j_gene: TRBJ1-2; v_gene: TRBV5-1; CDR3aa: CASSPLEAGGGYTF; CDR3nt: TGCGCCAGCAGCCCCCTGGAGGCCGGTGGGGGCTACACCTTC
d_gene: .; abundance: .; j_gene: TRBJ2-7; v_gene: TRBV30; CDR3aa: CAWTPFGGAGYEQYF; CDR3nt: TGTGCCTGGACACCTTTCGGAGGAGCAGGTTACGAGCAGTACTTC
d_gene: TRBD1; abundance: once; j_gene: TRBJ1-2; v_gene: TRBV28; CDR3aa: CASHTAGGRPYGYTF; CDR3nt: TGTGCCAGCCATACAGCAGGGGGCCGGCCCTATGGCTACACCTTC
d_gene: .; abundance: .; j_gene: TRBJ2-4; v_gene: TRBV5-1; CDR3aa: CASSLGEIIAKNIQYF; CDR3nt: TGCGCCAGCAGCTTGGGGGAGATTATAGCCAAAAACATTCAGTACTTC
d_gene: .; abundance: .; j_gene: TRBJ2-3; v_gene: TRBV7-3; CDR3aa: CASSLTGGTDTQYF; CDR3nt: TGTGCCAGCAGCCTCACAGGCGGCACAGATACGCAGTATTTT
d_gene: .; abundance: .; j_gene: TRBJ2-1; v_gene: TRBV19; CDR3aa: CASSIRGLGENEQFF; CDR3nt: TGTGCCAGTAGTATAAGAGGGTTGGGGGAAAATGAGCAGTTCTTC
d_gene: TRBD1; abundance: .; j_gene: TRBJ1-6; v_gene: TRBV27; CDR3aa: CASSQQGRGNSPLHF; CDR3nt: TGTGCCAGCAGTCAACAGGGGAGGGGTAATTCACCCCTCCACTTT
d_gene: .; abundance: .; j_gene: TRBJ2-7; v_gene: TRBV19; CDR3aa: CASSFRVGYEQYF; CDR3nt: TGTGCCAGTAGTTTTCGTGTGGGCTACGAGCAGTACTTC
d_gene: TRBD1; abundance: .; j_gene: TRBJ2-1; v_gene: TRBV11-2; CDR3aa: CASSLASGQGPYNEQFF; CDR3nt: TGTGCCAGCAGCTTAGCCTCGGGACAGGGGCCCTACAATGAGCAGTTCTTC
d_gene: .; abundance: .; j_gene: TRBJ1-4; v_gene: TRBV28; CDR3aa: CASQNIYTNEKLFF; CDR3nt: TGTGCCAGCCAGAACATCTACACTAATGAAAAACTGTTTTTT
d_gene: .; abundance: .; j_gene: TRBJ1-6; v_gene: TRBV14; CDR3aa: CASSQDFAGTRHNSPLHF; CDR3nt: TGTGCCAGCAGCCAAGATTTTGCTGGGACCAGACATAATTCACCCCTCCACTTT
d_gene: .; abundance: .; j_gene: TRBJ1-1; v_gene: TRBV5-6; CDR3aa: CASVDDPNRDTEAFF; CDR3nt: TGTGCCAGCGTAGACGACCCAAACAGGGATACTGAAGCTTTCTTT
d_gene: .; abundance: .; j_gene: TRBJ2-3; v_gene: TRBV24-1; CDR3aa: CATSDPGRPDTQYF; CDR3nt: TGTGCCACCAGTGATCCGGGACGGCCAGATACGCAGTATTTT
d_gene: .; abundance: .; j_gene: TRBJ1-1; v_gene: TRBV4-1; CDR3aa: CASSQVRGTEAFF; CDR3nt: TGCGCCAGCAGCCAAGTAAGGGGTACTGAAGCTTTCTTT
d_gene: .; abundance: .; j_gene: TRBJ2-5; v_gene: TRBV9; CDR3aa: CASSTSTGAQYF; CDR3nt: TGTGCCAGCAGCACCAGTACCGGGGCCCAGTACTTC
d_gene: .; abundance: .; j_gene: TRBJ2-2; v_gene: TRBV6-5; CDR3aa: CASFGPNTGELFF; CDR3nt: TGTGCCAGCTTCGGGCCGAACACCGGGGAGCTGTTTTTT
d_gene: TRBD2; abundance: .; j_gene: TRBJ2-1; v_gene: TRBV5-1; CDR3aa: CASCKAGPYNEQFF; CDR3nt: TGCGCCAGCTGCAAAGCGGGGCCCTACAATGAGCAGTTCTTC
d_gene: TRBD1; abundance: .; j_gene: TRBJ1-6; v_gene: TRBV5-4; CDR3aa: CASSGGQARGYNSPLHF; CDR3nt: TGTGCCAGCAGTGGCGGACAGGCCAGGGGTTATAATTCACCCCTCCACTTT
d_gene: .; abundance: .; j_gene: TRBJ1-1; v_gene: TRBV2; CDR3aa: CASSESTGPLNTEAFF; CDR3nt: TGTGCCAGCAGTGAAAGTACAGGACCGCTGAACACTGAAGCTTTCTTT
d_gene: .; abundance: .; j_gene: TRBJ1-6; v_gene: TRBV19; CDR3aa: CASSRIRPTSSYNSPLHF; CDR3nt: TGTGCCAGTAGTCGTATCCGTCCGACAAGCTCCTATAATTCACCCCTCCACTTT
d_gene: .; abundance: .; j_gene: TRBJ1-2; v_gene: TRBV29-1; CDR3aa: CSVPGPYGYTF; CDR3nt: TGCAGCGTGCCGGGGCCCTATGGCTACACCTTC
d_gene: TRBD1; abundance: .; j_gene: TRBJ2-7; v_gene: TRBV6-6; CDR3aa: CASSTDRVFNYEQYF; CDR3nt: TGTGCCAGCAGTACGGACAGGGTGTTTAACTACGAGCAGTACTTC
d_gene: TRBD2; abundance: .; j_gene: TRBJ2-7; v_gene: TRBV5-4; CDR3aa: CASSLGGTSGHEQYF; CDR3nt: TGTGCCAGCAGCTTGGGTGGGACTAGCGGTCACGAGCAGTACTTC
d_gene: .; abundance: .; j_gene: TRBJ1-3; v_gene: TRBV6-5; CDR3aa: CASSPTANTIYF; CDR3nt: TGTGCCAGCAGTCCGACAGCAAACACCATATATTTT
d_gene: TRBD2; abundance: .; j_gene: TRBJ2-3; v_gene: TRBV27; CDR3aa: CASGLTSGRVDTQYF; CDR3nt: TGTGCCAGCGGGTTGACTAGCGGGAGGGTGGATACGCAGTATTTT
d_gene: .; abundance: once; j_gene: TRBJ1-5; v_gene: TRBV28; CDR3aa: CASGLDQPQHF; CDR3nt: TGTGCCAGCGGACTTGACCAGCCCCAGCATTTT
d_gene: TRBD2; abundance: .; j_gene: TRBJ2-1; v_gene: TRBV27; CDR3aa: CASSLSGAGAIFPDNEQFF; CDR3nt: TGTGCCAGCAGTTTATCTGGAGCGGGGGCCATCTTTCCTGACAATGAGCAGTTCTTC
d_gene: .; abundance: .; j_gene: TRBJ2-2; v_gene: TRBV5-5; CDR3aa: CASSFGKDTGELFF; CDR3nt: TGTGCCAGCAGCTTCGGGAAGGACACCGGGGAGCTGTTTTTT
d_gene: .; abundance: .; j_gene: TRBJ2-1; v_gene: TRBV4-3; CDR3aa: CASSQERKGPPLGEQFF; CDR3nt: TGCGCCAGCAGCCAAGAACGAAAGGGGCCGCCGTTGGGTGAGCAGTTCTTC
d_gene: TRBD1; abundance: .; j_gene: TRBJ2-4; v_gene: TRBV7-6; CDR3aa: CASSLGTGNVMGNIQYF; CDR3nt: TGTGCCAGCAGCTTAGGGACAGGAAATGTGATGGGAAACATTCAGTACTTC
d_gene: TRBD2; abundance: .; j_gene: TRBJ2-5; v_gene: TRBV5-1; CDR3aa: CASSSSGVAETQYF; CDR3nt: TGCGCCAGCAGCTCTAGCGGGGTAGCAGAGACCCAGTACTTC
d_gene: .; abundance: .; j_gene: TRBJ1-2; v_gene: TRBV7-9; CDR3aa: CASSLSEGPGRKSYTF; CDR3nt: TGTGCCAGCAGCTTATCCGAGGGGCCAGGGCGTAAGAGCTACACCTTC
d_gene: TRBD1; abundance: .; j_gene: TRBJ1-5; v_gene: TRBV7-9; CDR3aa: CASSLQGERNQPQHF; CDR3nt: TGTGCCAGCAGCTTACAGGGGGAACGCAATCAGCCCCAGCATTTT